This is a list of T cell receptor beta chains from one sample in a study of Graves' ophthalmopathy and Graves' hyperthyroidism. TCRdb reprocessed the multiplex PCR reads via MiXCR and lists one record per CDR3 protein. The sample holds hundreds of thousands of distinct CDR3 sequences, approximately 15% seen once. Sequences were obtained from peripheral blood. These receptors were collected from a woman aged 18-29 years with stable Graves' hyperthyroidism. CDR3s include the opening cysteine and the closing phenylalanine or tryptophan. Fields, in order: J gene, V gene, clone size, D gene, CDR3 length, CDR3 protein, CDR3 DNA. A D gene is named only where the DNA matches it firmly. Only some rows state a clone size, as once, few, many or a class for expanded clones.

TRBJ2-5,TRBV5-1,-,-,14,CASSFRQAGETQYF,TGCGCCAGCAGCTTTCGACAGGCAGGAGAGACCCAGTACTTC
TRBJ2-3,TRBV12-3/TRBV12-4,many,TRBD2,18,CASSLPTHGGRGADTQYF,TGTGCCAGCAGTTTGCCGACCCACGGGGGGAGGGGTGCAGATACGCAGTATTTT
TRBJ1-3,TRBV4-1,many,-,14,CASSGLHSGNTIYF,TGCGCCAGTTCAGGGTTACACTCTGGAAACACCATATATTTT
TRBJ1-1,TRBV12-3/TRBV12-4,many,-,13,CASSPPHSAEAFF,TGTGCCAGCAGTCCCCCCCATTCCGCTGAAGCTTTCTTT
TRBJ1-2,TRBV12-3/TRBV12-4,many,-,14,CASSPARQGYGYTF,TGTGCCAGCAGTCCTGCTCGTCAGGGCTATGGCTACACCTTC
TRBJ1-1,TRBV5-1,few,TRBD1,14,CASSITQGSTEAFF,TGCGCCAGCAGCATTACACAGGGGAGTACTGAAGCTTTCTTT
TRBJ2-5,TRBV28,-,TRBD1,14,CASSSGGLRETQYF,TGTGCCAGCAGTTCAGGGGGCCTCAGAGAGACCCAGTACTTC
TRBJ1-2,TRBV5-1,-,-,13,CASSGRTNYGYTF,TGCGCCAGCAGTGGACGGACCAACTATGGCTACACCTTC
TRBJ2-5,TRBV9,many,TRBD2,15,CASSVYSGGPETQYF,TGTGCCAGCAGCGTCTATAGCGGGGGCCCAGAGACCCAGTACTTC
TRBJ2-7,TRBV12-3/TRBV12-4,-,-,13,CASSDTANYEQYF,TGTGCCAGCAGTGACACAGCGAACTACGAGCAGTACTTC
TRBJ2-5,TRBV12-3/TRBV12-4,-,-,17,CVSSLGPRGLYQETQYF,TGTGTCAGCAGTTTAGGCCCGAGGGGTTTGTACCAAGAGACCCAGTACTTC
TRBJ2-7,TRBV20-1,-,-,12,CSASWSSYEQYF,TGCAGTGCTAGCTGGAGCTCCTACGAGCAGTACTTC
TRBJ2-4,TRBV6-5,-,TRBD2,15,CASRHLSGDGNIQYF,TGTGCCAGCAGACACTTGAGCGGGGATGGAAACATTCAGTACTTC
TRBJ1-2,TRBV12-3/TRBV12-4,many,TRBD1,13,CASRRTGDYGYTF,TGTGCCAGCAGGCGGACAGGGGACTATGGCTACACCTTC
TRBJ2-5,TRBV14,many,-,14,CASSQVNRQETQYF,TGTGCCAGCAGCCAAGTTAACAGGCAAGAGACCCAGTACTTC
TRBJ1-6,TRBV5-1,many,TRBD1,16,CASSLGQGGHGSPLHF,TGCGCCAGCAGCTTGGGACAGGGAGGGCATGGTTCACCCCTCCACTTT
TRBJ1-6,TRBV6-1,many,TRBD1,14,CASSSGQGNSPLHF,TGTGCCAGCAGCTCGGGACAGGGAAATTCACCCCTCCACTTT
TRBJ1-2,TRBV12-3/TRBV12-4,-,-,14,CASSANDRFYGYTF,TGTGCCAGCAGCGCCAATGACCGGTTCTATGGCTACACCTTC
TRBJ1-1,TRBV7-8,many,-,15,CASSLVVGANTEASF,TGTGCCAGCAGCTTAGTTGTGGGCGCGAACACTGAAGCTTCCTTT
TRBJ2-5,TRBV24-1,-,TRBD1,13,CATSDADRITQYF,TGTGCCACCAGTGATGCGGACAGGATAACCCAGTACTTC
TRBJ1-1,TRBV29-1,-,-,15,CSAYSLGGASTEAFF,TGCAGCGCCTATTCTTTGGGGGGGGCGAGCACTGAAGCTTTCTTT
TRBJ1-1,TRBV4-2,many,-,15,CASSQGWVENTEAFF,TGTGCCAGCAGCCAAGGTTGGGTGGAGAACACTGAAGCTTTCTTT
TRBJ1-5,TRBV6-1,many,TRBD1,15,CASSGTGGASQPQHF,TGTGCCAGCAGTGGGACAGGGGGCGCGAGTCAGCCCCAGCATTTT
TRBJ1-2,TRBV3-1,-,TRBD1,14,CASSQDSRTGGYTF,TGTGCCAGCAGCCAAGATTCCAGGACAGGTGGCTACACCTTC
TRBJ1-2,TRBV7-9,many,-,13,CASSSQNPYGYTF,TGTGCCAGCAGCTCACAGAACCCCTATGGCTACACCTTC
TRBJ1-2,TRBV24-1,many,-,12,CATSDPWTRGGF,TGTGCCACCAGTGATCCTTGGACCAGAGGAGGCTTC
TRBJ1-2,TRBV6-1,many,TRBD1,15,CASRIRDRSNYGYTF,TGTGCCAGCAGGATAAGGGACAGGTCAAACTATGGCTACACCTTC
TRBJ2-5,TRBV7-3,many,TRBD2,17,CASSSRKGLAGEETQYF,TGTGCCAGCAGCTCCCGAAAGGGACTAGCGGGGGAAGAGACCCAGTACTTC
TRBJ1-2,TRBV3-1,few,-,14,CASSQESGVSGYTF,TGTGCCAGCAGCCAAGAATCAGGGGTGAGTGGCTACACCTTC